What follows are 21 T cell receptor beta chains derived from one specimen sequenced in a study of T cells after yellow fever vaccination. TCRdb processed the 5' RACE reads anew with MiXCR; each CDR3 protein has one entry. The sample has 300,000 to 400,000 distinct CDR3 sequences; around 13% are singletons. This material consisted of CD4+ T cells sorted from PBMCs, taken 15 days after the yellow fever booster vaccination. These receptors came from a man younger than 35 who received the YFV17D yellow fever vaccine.

This clonotype occurred a few times. This chain links TRBV6-7 with TRBJ2-7, with no clear D. TRBV6-7 is classed as an ORF, of uncertain function. The length of the CDR3 is 13 residues. V shed 2 bases and J shed 12 bases, with 17 bases lying between them. CDR3 coding DNA: TGTGCCAGCAGTTACGATGGTACGACCTTACCGTACTTC. Residues: CASSYDGTTLPYF.

This chain connects TRBV20-1 to TRBJ2-3; D is ambiguous. Germline CDR1 reads DFQATT; CDR2 reads SNEGSKA (reference sequence). V lost 5 bases and J lost 4, with 7 bases in between. The CDR3 covers 11 residues. For the CDR3, the DNA is TGCAGTGCTGATCGATCAGATACGCAGTATTTT. Translated: CSADRSDTQYF.

In its sample, this clonotype was seen a few times. The chain uses TRBV20-1 and TRBJ1-6; D might be TRBD1 (5 bases). Per germline, CDR1 DFQATT and CDR2 SNEGSKA (reference sequence). V was clipped by 6 bases and J by 7 bases, with 16 bases between them. The CDR3 is made up of 14 amino acids. The CDR3 sequence: CSAKLGHPNSPLHF. The CDR3 nucleotides are TGCAGTGCAAAACTAGGACACCCCAATTCACCCCTCCACTTT.

A few counts support this clonotype. The rearrangement joins TRBV3-1 to TRBJ1-4; D is uncertain. The CDR3 has 15 amino acids. V shed 0 bases and J shed 8 bases, with 13 bases lying between them. The germline gives CDR1 LGHDT, CDR2 YNNKEL (reference sequence). The CDR3 nucleotides are TGTGCCAGCAGCCAAGATGACTATTCCAGGGAAAAACTGTTTTTT. Amino acids: CASSQDDYSREKLFF.

This rearrangement joins TRBV28 to TRBJ2-6; D not resolved. Germline V gene sequence: CDR1 MDHEN, CDR2 SYDVKM. V was pared by 3 bases and J by 0 bases, with 3 bases between. CDR3 length: 14 residues. The CDR3 loop reads CASSFPSGANVLTF. For the CDR3, the DNA is TGTGCCAGCAGTTTTCCCTCTGGGGCCAACGTCCTGACTTTC.

The V and J genes are TRBV9 and TRBJ2-1, with D perhaps TRBD2 (7 bases). The germline V gene encodes CDR1 SGDLS and CDR2 YYNGEE. V lost 3 bases to trimming and J lost 6 bases, with 13 bases between them. The CDR3 runs to 14 residues. This chain's CDR3 is CASSARGAFNEQFF. In nucleotides, the CDR3 is TGTGCCAGCAGCGCCCGGGGGGCGTTCAATGAGCAGTTCTTC.

This clonotype occurred once. V gene TRBV20-1 combines with J gene TRBJ2-1, with TRBD2 matching over 13 bases. The CDR3 has 15 amino acids. V lost 8 bases to trimming and J lost 5 bases; unmatched junction nucleotides: 9. Germline CDR1 is DFQATT and CDR2 is SNEGSKA (reference sequence). CDR3 residues: CSPLPGTSGDNEQFF. CDR3 DNA: TGCAGTCCACTCCCCGGGACTAGCGGGGACAATGAGCAGTTCTTC.

This clonotype occurred a few times. J is TRBJ2-2 and V is TRBV5-1; D is unresolved. Germline V gene data show CDR1 as SGHRS and CDR2 as YFSETQ. The V end was cut by 2 bases, the J end by 3 bases, with 8 bases between. This CDR3 has 14 amino acids. The CDR3 region is CASSFPGDTGELFF. The CDR3 DNA sequence: TGCGCCAGCAGCTTTCCAGGAGACACCGGGGAGCTGTTTTTT.

This clonotype was detected a few times. This chain connects TRBV20-1 to TRBJ2-3; D call uncertain. The CDR3 spans 13 residues. Germline CDR1 reads DFQATT; CDR2 reads SNEGSKA (reference sequence). Trimming removed 3 bases at V and 2 bases at J, with 9 bases between. The CDR3 protein is CSARATHTDTQYF. CDR3 coding DNA: TGCAGTGCTAGGGCTACACACACAGATACGCAGTATTTT.

This clonotype has more than one count but fewer than ten. The chain couples TRBV6-6 to TRBJ2-7; tentatively, D is TRBD2 (6 bases). V gave up 4 bases and J gave up 0 bases, with 13 bases separating them. The germline V gene has CDR1 MNHNY and CDR2 SVGAGI (reference sequence). This CDR3 is built from 15 residues. The DNA of the CDR3 is TGTGCCAGCAGTTCGGGACTTTTAAGCTCCTACGAGCAGTACGTC. It codes for CASSSGLLSSYEQYV.

This clonotype appeared a few times. The rearrangement uses TRBV21-1 and TRBJ1-5. TRBV21-1 is deemed a pseudogene. The CDR3 has 11 amino acids. The CDR3 DNA reads TGTGCCAGCAGCAAGAATCAGCCCCAGCATTTT. This sequence encodes CASSKNQPQHF.

This clonotype was seen repeatedly, ten times or more. The rearrangement uses TRBV25-1 and TRBJ2-4, with 9 nucleotides matching TRBD1. With 2 bases clipped from V and 9 bases from J, the junction kept 8 bases outside the gene matches. The CDR3 totals 15 residues. Germline-derived CDR1 and CDR2 are MGHDK and SYGVNS. CDR3 coding DNA: TGTGCCAGCAGTGAACCTGACAGGGGGTCGTCCATTCAGTACTTC. It yields the protein CASSEPDRGSSIQYF.

The chain couples TRBV5-4 to TRBJ2-1; 9 positions match TRBD2. This CDR3 spans 13 amino acids. Trimming at V came to 0 bases and at J to 14 bases, leaving 6 bases not matched to a gene. CDR1 and CDR2 (germline): SGHNT, YYREEE (reference sequence). The chain's CDR3 is CASSLVAGGREFF. The CDR3 DNA sequence: TGTGCCAGCAGCTTGGTTGCGGGGGGGAGAGAGTTCTTC. Supplemented by reference TRBV5-4 and TRBJ2-1, the full variable domain reads ETGVTQSPTHLIKTRGQQVTLRCSSQSGHNTVSWYQQALGQGPQFIFQYYREEENGRGNFPPRFSGLQFPNYSSELNVNALELDDSALYLCASSLVAGGREFFGPGTRLTVL.

V usage is TRBV4-1 and J usage is TRBJ1-5; unclear D gene. Germline lookup yields CDR1 MGHRA and CDR2 YSYEKL. V was trimmed by 5 bases and J by 6 bases, leaving 17 bases between them. CDR3 length: 15 residues. In DNA, the CDR3 is TGCGCCAGCAGCTCGCGGATCCAATACAGTCAGCCCCAGCATTTT. It encodes CASSSRIQYSQPQHF.

This clonotype occurred a few times. The rearrangement joins TRBV20-1 to TRBJ2-3; D is uncertain. The CDR3 runs 15 residues. The germline V gene has CDR1 DFQATT and CDR2 SNEGSKA (reference sequence). Trimming cost V 1 base and J 0 bases, with 11 bases left between them. Here the CDR3 DNA reads TGCAGTGCTAGAGTTGGCAAATCTAGCACAGATACGCAGTATTTT. It codes for CSARVGKSSTDTQYF.

This clonotype has at least ten counts. The chain carries TRBV6-6 and TRBJ1-6; D not certain. V gave up 2 bases and J gave up 2 bases, with 13 bases separating them. Germline CDR1 reads MNHNY; CDR2 reads SVGAGI (reference sequence). The CDR3 has 17 amino acids. The CDR3: CASSYAPARAYNSPLHF. In nucleotides, the CDR3 is TGTGCCAGCAGTTACGCCCCGGCTAGGGCCTATAATTCACCCCTCCACTTT.

There are a few counts of this clonotype. This sequence joins TRBV9 and TRBJ2-1; D possibly corresponds to TRBD2 (5 bases). Trimming removed 3 bases at V and 10 bases at J, with 17 bases between. This CDR3 contains 14 residues. Per germline, CDR1 SGDLS and CDR2 YYNGEE. CDR3 residues: CASSGRPGDGEQFF. CDR3 sequence (DNA): TGTGCCAGCAGCGGGAGGCCCGGTGATGGGGAGCAGTTCTTC.

This clonotype was seen many times. V and J are TRBV6-4 and TRBJ2-1; 12 nucleotides align to TRBD2. Trimming at V came to 5 bases and at J to 5 bases, leaving 1 base not matched to a gene. CDR1 is MRHNA, CDR2 SNTAGT, per germline. CDR3 size: 14 residues. The CDR3: CASSRLAGDNEQFF. The CDR3 DNA follows: TGTGCCAGCAGTAGACTAGCGGGGGACAATGAGCAGTTCTTC.

This clonotype has only a few counts. The gene calls are TRBV6-2 or TRBV6-3 and TRBJ2-7; TRBD2 agrees at 8 bases. This CDR3 is built from 15 residues. The germline CDR1 and CDR2 sequences are MNHEY and SVGEGT. Losses at the gene ends were 2 bases for V and 3 bases for J; bases not matched to a gene: 6. CDR3 protein: CASSYESGGLYEQYF. DNA of the CDR3: TGTGCCAGCAGTTACGAGAGCGGGGGCCTCTACGAGCAGTACTTC.

This clonotype was counted only a few times. The rearrangement uses TRBV20-1 and TRBJ1-4; D call uncertain. Trimming cost V 6 bases and J 8 bases, with 19 bases left between them. This CDR3 is 14 amino acids long. The germline V gene encodes CDR1 DFQATT and CDR2 SNEGSKA (reference sequence). CDR3 loop: CSAYFPPLREKLFF. The CDR3 region has the DNA TGCAGTGCCTACTTCCCTCCCCTGAGGGAAAAACTGTTTTTT.

V is TRBV3-1 and J is TRBJ2-3, with D perhaps TRBD1 or TRBD2 (5 bases each). The germline CDR1 and CDR2 sequences are LGHDT and YNNKEL (reference sequence). The CDR3 has 13 residues. The germline V and J ends were trimmed by 2 bases and 8 bases, with 11 bases remaining between them. DNA of the CDR3: TGTGCCAGCAGCCAAACCAAGGGGAGTACGCAGTATTTT. Its translation: CASSQTKGSTQYF.